Listed below are T cell receptor beta chains from one sample, sequenced in a study of post-analysis software for immune sequencing data. MiXCR, run by TCRdb on the PCR reads, gives a single entry per CDR3 protein. The sample lists 150,000 to 200,000 distinct CDR3 sequences; around 28% were seen once. Source material: blood. These receptors came from a girl under 18 with multiple sclerosis. Both conserved end residues are trimmed from each CDR3.

TRBJ2-3,TRBV11-2,ASSAGLAEADTQY
TRBJ1-2,TRBV5-1,ASSLARTEGYT
TRBJ1-2,TRBV5-1,ASSSPDGQNLNYGYT
TRBJ2-1,TRBV3-1,ASSQPTSSSSYNEQF
TRBJ2-1,TRBV5-1,ASSLGGGARASGYNVQF
TRBJ2-1,TRBV10-3,AISDSGRDYNEQF
TRBJ1-2,TRBV6-6,ASSYSNGANYGYT
TRBJ1-6,TRBV11-2,ASSLGTLYNSPLH
TRBJ1-5,TRBV6-6,AGRRDSNQPQH
TRBJ2-4,TRBV18,ASSPDKNIQY
TRBJ2-1,TRBV21-1,ASSPAPKGKSHEQF
TRBJ1-5,TRBV10-3,AIGGTEDQPQH
TRBJ2-7,TRBV20-1,SASDEGRPYEQY
TRBJ2-5,TRBV28,ASSSQGRNIHLETQY
TRBJ2-7,TRBV28,ASSTSGSSYEQY
TRBJ1-2,TRBV30,AWIDRDRVYGYT
TRBJ2-1,TRBV21-1,ASSRGTSGSINEQF
TRBJ2-7,TRBV20-1,SASLAGHEQY
TRBJ2-5,TRBV30,AWSAGQGYETQY
TRBJ1-1,TRBV29-1,SVFEGFTEAF
TRBJ2-1,TRBV7-2,ASSLGVGLLNEQF
TRBJ2-7,TRBV20-1,SARALAGTSYEQY